The rows below give T cell receptor beta chains drawn from one sample of a study of T cells after yellow fever vaccination. Each CDR3 protein is one row after TCRdb ran MiXCR on the 5' RACE reads. Among about 300,000 distinct CDR3 sequences, 6.5% to 8.5% were seen once, and the ten largest hold 15% to 20%. The input for sequencing was PBMCs, taken about 41 days after the first yellow fever vaccination. These receptors originate from a young man who received the YFV17D yellow fever vaccine. Both conserved end residues are part of each CDR3. The D gene is left open where the match is weak. Only part of the rows carry a size: once, few, many, or a class if the clone is expanded.

clone_size	v_call	d_call	j_call	cdr3_nt	cdr3_aa
few	TRBV28	-	TRBJ2-3	TGTGCCAGCAGTAAGTTGGCCGGGAAATACAGCACAGATACGCAGTATTTT	CASSKLAGKYSTDTQYF
many	TRBV6-1	-	TRBJ2-4	TGTGCCAGCAGCAGGGACCTAGCCAAAAACATTCAGTACTTC	CASSRDLAKNIQYF
many	TRBV20-1	-	TRBJ1-1	TGCAGTGCTAGAGCCGGACAGAGGCCCACTGAAGCTTTCTTT	CSARAGQRPTEAFF
few	TRBV12-3/TRBV12-4	TRBD1	TRBJ1-1	TGTGCCAGCAGTGTACAGGGGGCAATTAACACTGAAGCTTTCTTT	CASSVQGAINTEAFF
-	TRBV19	-	TRBJ1-1	TGTGCCAGTACCCACAATTCAGGAAACACTGAAGCTTTCTTT	CASTHNSGNTEAFF
many	TRBV7-2	TRBD1	TRBJ2-1	TGTGCCAGCAGCTTTTCCCGGGACAGGGGTTGGCAGTTCTTC	CASSFSRDRGWQFF
few	TRBV12-3/TRBV12-4	TRBD2	TRBJ2-3	TGTGCCAGCAGTTCTCCTAGCGGGGCCGGGACAGATACGCAGTATTTT	CASSSPSGAGTDTQYF
few	TRBV5-1	TRBD1	TRBJ1-6	TGCGCCAGCAGCACGGGACAGGGTTTGGGGGACTATAATTCACCCCTCCACTTT	CASSTGQGLGDYNSPLHF
-	TRBV4-3	TRBD2	TRBJ2-1	TGCGCCAGCAGCCAAGATGACTTGGCGGGGGGGGACAATGAGCAGTTCTTC	CASSQDDLAGGDNEQFF
few	TRBV4-3	-	TRBJ2-1	TGCGCCAGCAGCCAAGATCGTCAGAACAATGAGCAGTTCTTC	CASSQDRQNNEQFF
-	TRBV10-3	TRBD2	TRBJ2-1	TGTACCCGCAGTGCGCTTCCTGGGCGGGGGAGCTCCTACAATGAGCAGTTCTTC	CTRSALPGRGSSYNEQFF
-	TRBV6-2/TRBV6-3	TRBD1	TRBJ1-5	TGTGCCACCGTCAAGGGGGCAGTCAATCAGCCCCAGCATTTT	CATVKGAVNQPQHF
few	TRBV7-2	TRBD1	TRBJ2-5	TGTGCCAGCAGCTATGGGACAGGGACGGAGACCCAGTACTTC	CASSYGTGTETQYF
few	TRBV7-2	-	TRBJ2-5	TGTGCCAGCAGCTACAGGACGGTCCAAGAGACCCAGTACTTC	CASSYRTVQETQYF
-	TRBV29-1	-	TRBJ2-2	TGCAGCGTATACTGGGGGACCGGGGAGCTGTTTTTT	CSVYWGTGELFF
-	TRBV5-1	TRBD1	TRBJ1-1	TGCGCCAGCAGCTTGTACCCAGGGGGAACTGAAGCTTTCTTT	CASSLYPGGTEAFF
few	TRBV18	-	TRBJ2-5	TGTGCCAGCTCACCTGGAGAGGCCCAGTACTTC	CASSPGEAQYF
few	TRBV29-1	-	TRBJ2-5	TGCAGCGTCAAAGGGTATGGAGAGACCCAGTACTTC	CSVKGYGETQYF
-	TRBV7-9	-	TRBJ1-5	TGTGCCAGCAGCTTAGTTGTGGAGGGTGTGGATCAGCCCCAGCATTTT	CASSLVVEGVDQPQHF
many	TRBV20-1	-	TRBJ2-3	TGCAGTGCTCACAACTTCGGGACAGATACGCAGTATTTT	CSAHNFGTDTQYF
few	TRBV5-1	-	TRBJ2-1	TGCGCCAGCAGCTTGGAAGGGGCTACTGAGAATGAGCAGTTCTTC	CASSLEGATENEQFF
few	TRBV7-9	-	TRBJ2-1	TGTGCCAGCAGCTTGGGCAGGGTGGTGAGCTACAATGAGCAGTTCTTC	CASSLGRVVSYNEQFF
-	TRBV7-9	TRBD2	TRBJ2-3	TGTGCCAGCAGCTTCTTTAGCGGGGCGACCACAGATACGCAGTATTTT	CASSFFSGATTDTQYF
many	TRBV7-2	TRBD1	TRBJ2-2	TGTGCCAGCAGGGAACAGGGGACGGGCACCGGGGAGCTGTTTTTT	CASREQGTGTGELFF
few	TRBV7-8	-	TRBJ1-2	TGTGCCAGCAGCTTAGAAGGCGGTGGAGCTGGCTACACCTTC	CASSLEGGGAGYTF
few	TRBV9	-	TRBJ1-6	TGTGCCAGCAGCGTAGAGGCGTCCTGGGATTCACCCCTCCACTTT	CASSVEASWDSPLHF
many	TRBV4-3	-	TRBJ2-7	TGCGCCAGCAGCCAGTTTGTGAGCTCCTACGAGCAGTACTTC	CASSQFVSSYEQYF
-	TRBV7-9	-	TRBJ1-1	TGTGCCAGCAGCTTAGTTGGGGGGCACGGAAAAACTGAAGCTTTCTTT	CASSLVGGHGKTEAFF
few	TRBV7-9	-	TRBJ1-6	TGTGCCAGCAGCTCCTACATCTTGGGAAATTCACCCCTCCACTTT	CASSSYILGNSPLHF
-	TRBV7-2	TRBD2	TRBJ2-3	TGTGCCAGCAGCTTACCCTGGGGGGGTGGCACAGATACGCAGTATTTT	CASSLPWGGGTDTQYF
few	TRBV20-1	TRBD2	TRBJ2-3	TGCAGTGCTAGTGGACTAGCGGGGGCCCCTGACACAGATACGCAGTATTTT	CSASGLAGAPDTDTQYF
many	TRBV24-1	TRBD1	TRBJ2-1	TGTGCCACCAGTGACCCGACAGGGGTAGATGGGGATGAGCAGTTCTTC	CATSDPTGVDGDEQFF
-	TRBV6-6	TRBD1	TRBJ1-5	TGTGCCAGCATCCAGGGGGTTAATCAGCCCCAGCATTTT	CASIQGVNQPQHF
few	TRBV7-2	-	TRBJ1-2	TGTGCCAGCAGCTTAGTAGCGGGGGGCGCATATGGCTACACCTTC	CASSLVAGGAYGYTF
-	TRBV20-1	TRBD1	TRBJ1-5	TGCAGTGCTAGAGAAGGCTTCTGGACAGGGCAGCCCCAGCATTTT	CSAREGFWTGQPQHF
-	TRBV5-1	-	TRBJ1-1	TGCGCCAGCAGCGCCGTCGGGGGAAAGAACACTGAAGCTTTCTTT	CASSAVGGKNTEAFF
-	TRBV12-5	-	TRBJ2-3	TGTGCTAGTGCTCGGGACCATCCATATTACACAGATACGCAGTATTTT	CASARDHPYYTDTQYF
-	TRBV4-3	-	TRBJ2-2	TGCGCCAGCAGCCCAGGGAACTCCGGGGAGCTGTTTTTT	CASSPGNSGELFF
many	TRBV7-6	-	TRBJ1-5	TGTGCCAGCAGCTTAGGAGCAGGAAATCAGCCCCAGCATTTT	CASSLGAGNQPQHF
-	TRBV20-1	TRBD1	TRBJ2-1	TGCAGTGCTGGCCGGGGACAGGGAATCGATGAGCAGTTCTTC	CSAGRGQGIDEQFF
-	TRBV28	-	TRBJ2-5	TGTGCCAGCAGGTACCGGGACACCAGGACCCAGTACTTC	CASRYRDTRTQYF
many	TRBV28	TRBD1	TRBJ2-1	TGCGCCAGCAGCCCCGGACAGGTCTACAATGAGCAGTTCTTC	CASSPGQVYNEQFF
few	TRBV7-2	-	TRBJ2-5	TGTGCCAGCAGCTCCAGTAGGGTCCAAGAGACCCAGTACTTC	CASSSSRVQETQYF
few	TRBV27	-	TRBJ2-7	TGTGCCAGCAGTTTATCAGGGTTAGGCGAGCAGTACTTC	CASSLSGLGEQYF
-	TRBV5-1	-	TRBJ2-1	TGCGCCAGCGCGGACTTGAATGAGCAGTTCTTC	CASADLNEQFF
-	TRBV28	TRBD1	TRBJ1-2	TGTGCCAGCAGAAATACAGGGGACTATGGCTACACCTTC	CASRNTGDYGYTF
few	TRBV19	-	TRBJ2-5	TGTGCCAGTAGTATCCATCGGGCCCAAGAGACCCAGTACTTC	CASSIHRAQETQYF
-	TRBV28	TRBD1	TRBJ1-6	TGTGCCAGCAGTTTATCAGGGGGGCACTCACCCCTCCACTTT	CASSLSGGHSPLHF
-	TRBV6-2/TRBV6-3	TRBD2	TRBJ2-7	TGTGCCAGCAGTTACGGACTAGCCATCTACGAGCAGTACTTC	CASSYGLAIYEQYF
few	TRBV3-1	TRBD1	TRBJ1-1	TGTGCCAGCAGCCACTCGGACAGGGGGCGTCGTACTGAAGCTTTCTTT	CASSHSDRGRRTEAFF
-	TRBV5-6	-	TRBJ1-2	TGTGCCAGCAGCTACGGGACACCCTATGGCTACACCTTC	CASSYGTPYGYTF
many	TRBV6-2/TRBV6-3	-	TRBJ1-2	TGTGCCAGCAGGACCGGCTATGGCTACACCTTC	CASRTGYGYTF
few	TRBV6-5	-	TRBJ1-4	TGTGCCAGCAGTTACTCGAGGCAGGTGTATGAAAAACTGTTTTTT	CASSYSRQVYEKLFF
many	TRBV4-1	-	TRBJ1-6	TGCGCCAGCAGCCAAGATCGGGGGGCTCATAATTCACCCCTCCACTTT	CASSQDRGAHNSPLHF
few	TRBV5-8	-	TRBJ1-2	TGTGCCAGCAGCTTGGGTAGGGGAGACTATGGCTACACCTTC	CASSLGRGDYGYTF
few	TRBV7-8	-	TRBJ1-3	TGTGCCAGCAGTGGGGAAGGTGCTGGAAACACCATATATTTT	CASSGEGAGNTIYF
few	TRBV29-1	-	TRBJ2-3	TGCAGCGTTCGGGATGGGGGATGGGGCACAGATACGCAGTATTTT	CSVRDGGWGTDTQYF
few	TRBV28	-	TRBJ2-1	TGTGCCAGCAGTGGCGAGGGGGGCCGCTACAATGAGCAGTTCTTC	CASSGEGGRYNEQFF